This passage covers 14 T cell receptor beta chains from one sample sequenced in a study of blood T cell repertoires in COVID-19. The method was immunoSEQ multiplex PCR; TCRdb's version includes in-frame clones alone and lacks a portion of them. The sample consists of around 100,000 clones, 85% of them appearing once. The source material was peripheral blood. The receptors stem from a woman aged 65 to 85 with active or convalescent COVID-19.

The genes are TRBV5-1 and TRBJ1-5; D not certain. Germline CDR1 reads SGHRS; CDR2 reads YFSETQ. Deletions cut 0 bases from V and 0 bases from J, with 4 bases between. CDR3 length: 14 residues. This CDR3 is CASSLDYSNQPQHF. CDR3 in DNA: TGCGCCAGCAGCTTGGATTATAGCAATCAGCCCCAGCATTTT.

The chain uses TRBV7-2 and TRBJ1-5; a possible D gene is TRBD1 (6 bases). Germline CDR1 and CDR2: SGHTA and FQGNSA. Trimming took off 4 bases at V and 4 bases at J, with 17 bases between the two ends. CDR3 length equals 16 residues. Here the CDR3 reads CASSSQTGTTNQPQHF. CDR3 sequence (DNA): TGTGCCAGCAGCTCCCAAACCGGGACAACAAATCAGCCCCAGCATTTT.

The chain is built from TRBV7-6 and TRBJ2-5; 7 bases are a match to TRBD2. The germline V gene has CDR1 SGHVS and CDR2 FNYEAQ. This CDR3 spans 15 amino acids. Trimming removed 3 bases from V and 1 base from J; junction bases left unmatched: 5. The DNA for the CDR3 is TGTGCCAGCAGCTTTGGCGGGGGAATCCAAGAGACCCAGTACTTC. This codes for CASSFGGGIQETQYF.

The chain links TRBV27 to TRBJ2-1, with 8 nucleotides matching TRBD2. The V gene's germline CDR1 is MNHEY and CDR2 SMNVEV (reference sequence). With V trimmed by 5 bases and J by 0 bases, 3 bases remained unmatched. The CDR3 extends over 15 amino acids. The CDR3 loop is CASSLGTSSYNEQFF. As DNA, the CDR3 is TGTGCCAGCAGTCTAGGGACTAGCTCCTACAATGAGCAGTTCTTC.

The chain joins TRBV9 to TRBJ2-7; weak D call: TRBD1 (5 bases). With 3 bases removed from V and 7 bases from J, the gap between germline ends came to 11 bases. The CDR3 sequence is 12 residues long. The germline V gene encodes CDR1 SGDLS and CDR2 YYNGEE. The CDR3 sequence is CASSDPDREQYF. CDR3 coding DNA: TGTGCCAGCAGCGACCCCGACAGAGAGCAGTACTTC.

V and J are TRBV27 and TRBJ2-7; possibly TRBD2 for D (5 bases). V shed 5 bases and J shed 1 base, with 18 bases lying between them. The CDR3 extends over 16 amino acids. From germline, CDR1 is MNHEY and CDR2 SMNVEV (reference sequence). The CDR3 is CASSPTRVSGSYEQYF. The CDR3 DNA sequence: TGTGCCAGCAGTCCGACGCGGGTTAGTGGATCCTACGAGCAGTACTTC.

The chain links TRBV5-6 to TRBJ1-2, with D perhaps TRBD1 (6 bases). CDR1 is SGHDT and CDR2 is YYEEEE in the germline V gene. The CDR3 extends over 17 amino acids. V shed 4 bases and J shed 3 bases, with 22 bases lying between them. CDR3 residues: CASSIALRVGQHYGYTF. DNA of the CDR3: TGTGCCAGCAGCATCGCCCTCCGGGTGGGACAACACTATGGCTACACCTTC.

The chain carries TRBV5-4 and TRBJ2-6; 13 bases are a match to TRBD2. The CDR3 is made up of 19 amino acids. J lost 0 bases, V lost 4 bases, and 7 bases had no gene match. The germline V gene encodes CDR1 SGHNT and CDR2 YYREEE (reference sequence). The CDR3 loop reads CASSRTSGGPSSGANVLTF. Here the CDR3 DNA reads TGTGCCAGCAGCCGGACTAGCGGGGGACCTAGCTCTGGGGCCAACGTCCTGACTTTC.

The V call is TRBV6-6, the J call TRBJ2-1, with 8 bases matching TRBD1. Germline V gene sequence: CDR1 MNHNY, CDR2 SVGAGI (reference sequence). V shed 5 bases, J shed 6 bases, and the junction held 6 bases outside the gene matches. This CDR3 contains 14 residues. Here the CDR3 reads CASSRQGRVNEQFF. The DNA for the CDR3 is TGTGCCAGCAGTAGACAGGGGCGGGTCAATGAGCAGTTCTTC.

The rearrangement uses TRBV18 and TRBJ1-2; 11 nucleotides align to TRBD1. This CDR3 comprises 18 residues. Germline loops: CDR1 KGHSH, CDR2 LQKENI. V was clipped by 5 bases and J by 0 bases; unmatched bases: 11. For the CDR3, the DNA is TGTGCCAGCTCATCTGACCGGGACAGGGGGGCTTCTAACTATGGCTACACCTTC. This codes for CASSSDRDRGASNYGYTF.

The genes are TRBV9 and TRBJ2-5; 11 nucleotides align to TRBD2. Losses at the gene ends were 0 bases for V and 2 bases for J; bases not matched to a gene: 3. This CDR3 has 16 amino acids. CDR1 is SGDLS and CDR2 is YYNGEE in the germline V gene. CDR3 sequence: CASSVGTSGPQETQYF. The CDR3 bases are TGTGCCAGCAGCGTAGGGACTAGCGGGCCTCAAGAGACCCAGTACTTC. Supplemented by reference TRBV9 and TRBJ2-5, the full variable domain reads DSGVTQTPKHLITATGQRVTLRCSPRSGDLSVYWYQQSLDQGLQFLIQYYNGEERAKGNILERFSAQQFPDLHSELNLSSLELGDSALYFCASSVGTSGPQETQYFGPGTRLLVL.

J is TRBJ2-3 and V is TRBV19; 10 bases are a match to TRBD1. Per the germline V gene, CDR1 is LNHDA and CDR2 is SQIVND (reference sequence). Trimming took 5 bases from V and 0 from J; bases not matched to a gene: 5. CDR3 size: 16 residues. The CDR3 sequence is CASSFRTGGSTDTQYF. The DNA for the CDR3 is TGTGCCAGTAGTTTCAGGACAGGGGGTAGCACAGATACGCAGTATTTT.

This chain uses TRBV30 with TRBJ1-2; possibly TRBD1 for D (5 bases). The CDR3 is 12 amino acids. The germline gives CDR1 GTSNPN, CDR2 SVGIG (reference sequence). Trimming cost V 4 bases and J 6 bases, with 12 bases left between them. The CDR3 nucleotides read TGTGCCTGGATCCAGGGAAGGCATGGCTACACCTTC. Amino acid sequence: CAWIQGRHGYTF.

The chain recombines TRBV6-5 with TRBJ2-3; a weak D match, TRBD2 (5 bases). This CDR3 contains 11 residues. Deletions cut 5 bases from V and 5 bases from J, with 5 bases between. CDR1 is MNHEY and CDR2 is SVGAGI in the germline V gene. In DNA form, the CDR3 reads TGTGCCAGCAGTACTAGAGATACGCAGTATTTT. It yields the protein CASSTRDTQYF.